This T cell receptor beta chain was documented in a study of cytomegalovirus exposure and HLA in healthy donors. Turning to the study itself: A data release that came early held 80 million or so unique TCRs from HLA-typed donors. General study findings and limits: About 87% or about 30% of the time was how often most TCR beta V segments were productive, according to an earlier analysis. The study carried out a later analysis of TCR beta sequences. It associated approximately 15,000 of them with specific HLA alleles at a false discovery rate of 0.05. A later analysis linked a missense DCLRE1C variant to TCR beta V- and J-gene trimming.

The germline V gene encodes CDR1 MGHRA and CDR2 YSYEKL. After removal of 4 bases from V and 3 bases from J, the junction contained 6 bases not matched to a gene. The CDR3 contains 15 residues. A multiplex PCR was run with 60 Vbeta primers and 13 Jbeta primers. The table came from immunoSEQ multiplex PCR; TCRdb's copy has only in-frame clones and leaves some out. The data show about 120,000 clones, approximately 80% seen once. Concerning this clone: Its antigen is unknown.

The V gene is TRBV4-1, the J gene TRBJ1-2; TRBD1 matches at 9 bases. This clonotype was sampled from a man aged 25 to 40 in good health and CMV-seropositive. The sample taken for sequencing was PBMCs. CDR3: CASSPTGGADYGYTF. The CDR3 region has the DNA TGCGCCAGCAGCCCAACAGGGGGCGCGGACTATGGCTACACCTTC.